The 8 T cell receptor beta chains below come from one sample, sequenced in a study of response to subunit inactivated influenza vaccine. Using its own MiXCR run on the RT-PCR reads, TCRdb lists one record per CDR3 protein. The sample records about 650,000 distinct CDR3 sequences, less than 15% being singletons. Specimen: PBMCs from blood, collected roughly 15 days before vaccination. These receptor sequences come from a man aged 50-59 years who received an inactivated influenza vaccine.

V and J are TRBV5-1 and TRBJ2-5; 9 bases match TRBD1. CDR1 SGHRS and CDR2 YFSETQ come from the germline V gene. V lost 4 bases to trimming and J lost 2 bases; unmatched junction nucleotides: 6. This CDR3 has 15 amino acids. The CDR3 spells CASSPGTGQQETQYF. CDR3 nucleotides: TGCGCCAGCAGCCCGGGGACAGGGCAGCAAGAGACCCAGTACTTC.

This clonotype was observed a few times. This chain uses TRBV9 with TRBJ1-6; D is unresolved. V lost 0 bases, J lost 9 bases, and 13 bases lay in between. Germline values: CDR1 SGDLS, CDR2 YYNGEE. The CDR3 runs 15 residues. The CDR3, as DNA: TGTGCCAGCAGCGTAGCTGAGATCCCAGGTTCACCCCTCCACTTT. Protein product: CASSVAEIPGSPLHF.

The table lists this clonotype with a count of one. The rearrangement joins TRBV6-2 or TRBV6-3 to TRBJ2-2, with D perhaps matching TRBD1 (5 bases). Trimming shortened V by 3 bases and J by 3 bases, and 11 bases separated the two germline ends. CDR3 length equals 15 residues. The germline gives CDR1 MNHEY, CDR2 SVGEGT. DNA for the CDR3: TGTGCCAGCAGTTATGTTGGCAGGGACACCGGGGAGCTGTTTTTT. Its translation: CASSYVGRDTGELFF.

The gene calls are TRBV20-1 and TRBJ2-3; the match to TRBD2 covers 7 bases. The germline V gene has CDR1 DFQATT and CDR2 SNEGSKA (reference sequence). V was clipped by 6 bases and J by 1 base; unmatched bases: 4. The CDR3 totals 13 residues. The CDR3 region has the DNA TGCAGTGCCGGACTAGACGGCACAGATACGCAGTATTTT. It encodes CSAGLDGTDTQYF.

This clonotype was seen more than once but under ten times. CDR3 region: CASSWTGGASVGELFF. CDR3 nucleotide sequence: TGTGCCAGCAGCTGGACAGGGGGCGCATCTGTTGGGGAGCTGTTTTTT. The chain combines TRBV7-3 with TRBJ2-2; 11 nucleotides agree with TRBD1. The CDR3 is 16 amino acids. J was trimmed by 8 bases and V by 4 bases; bases with no gene match: 9. CDR1 and CDR2 from the germline V gene are SGHTA and FQGTGA.

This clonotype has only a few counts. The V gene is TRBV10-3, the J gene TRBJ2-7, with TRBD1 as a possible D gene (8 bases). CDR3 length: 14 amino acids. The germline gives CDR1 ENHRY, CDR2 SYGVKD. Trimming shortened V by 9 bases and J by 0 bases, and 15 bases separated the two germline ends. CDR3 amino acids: CAMSGDRTSYEQYF. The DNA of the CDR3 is TGTGCCATGAGCGGGGACAGGACCTCCTACGAGCAGTACTTC.

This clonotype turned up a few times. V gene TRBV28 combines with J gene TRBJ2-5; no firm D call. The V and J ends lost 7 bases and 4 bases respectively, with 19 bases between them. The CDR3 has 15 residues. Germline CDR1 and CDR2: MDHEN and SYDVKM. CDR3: CASTYPVKGRETQYF. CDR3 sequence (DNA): TGTGCCAGCACTTATCCGGTGAAGGGCCGAGAGACCCAGTACTTC.

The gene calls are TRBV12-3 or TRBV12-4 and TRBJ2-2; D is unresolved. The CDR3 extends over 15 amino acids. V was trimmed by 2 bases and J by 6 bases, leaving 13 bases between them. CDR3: CASSLRAWASGELFF. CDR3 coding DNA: TGTGCCAGCAGTTTAAGGGCTTGGGCGTCCGGGGAGCTGTTTTTT.